This T cell receptor (beta chain) comes out of a study of identical twins (dated by TCRdb to the mid-2010s). Regarding the research as a whole: To test whether fetal clonotypes persist, the study used deep sequencing on TCR alpha and beta repertoires from monozygotic twins, unrelated adults of various ages, and cord blood. To rule out contamination, replicate twin experiments were performed at different times with different library preparation protocols.

What the authors observed across the whole study: Invariant T cells such as MAIT and iNKT could partly confound zero-insertion analyses, though diverse VJ usage argued against this for most clonotypes. Abundant cord blood beta clonotypes carried fewer insertions; young adult naive repertoires showed a weaker similar trend, while memory repertoires showed none. Compared with coincidental sharing between unrelated individuals, out-of-frame TCR alpha sequences shared between twins showed an excess of sequences with low generation probability. Because the same donors could not be followed over many years, the conclusions relied on cross-sectional statistical analysis. In monozygotic twins, recombination models systematically underestimated out-of-frame TCR alpha sharing, but the models matched the sharing seen between unrelated individuals. In beta out-of-frame sequences, excess twin sharing was weaker, because having fewer shared sequences lowered the signal-to-noise ratio.

This clonotype occurred a few times. It has no known antigen specificity. No base quality information exists; no much larger clone differs at one position. The library was made by 5' RACE. Instrument used: Illumina HiSeq 2000. A universal primer binding site was introduced by template switching, and a unique molecular identifier was present in the final cDNA, enabling accurate counting of TCR cDNA molecules. First-strand cDNA for TCR alpha and beta chains was synthesized from specific primers in the conserved constant-segment region. To control for contamination, every cDNA library carried two barcodes: a SMART-Mk sample barcode plus Illumina barcodes. TruSeq adapter sequences along with Illumina sample barcodes were introduced in two successive PCR steps. The Illumina HiSeq platform was used with custom primers to sequence TCR alpha and beta cDNA libraries. As for the original processing: MiGEC was used to process raw reads and extract unique molecular identifiers, and MiXCR was used to find CDR3 positions. For each individual, recombination models were inferred using an EM algorithm with the repgenHMM and IGoR tools. Shared clonotype analysis was performed with the tcR package in R, normalizing sharing by the product of cloneset sizes. To study raw recombination without the effects of thymic and clonal selection, out-of-frame nonproductive sequences were analyzed. Clones were called with MiXCR by TCRdb after fastp trimmed the public reads at Q25, and only in-frame beta chains were retained. Entries are consolidated by CDR3 protein sequence, retaining the most common genes and DNA. These V and J calls originate from TCRdb's pipeline instead of the authors' own analysis. In all, the sample holds under 800,000 distinct CDR3 sequences, and 21% of those were seen once. The ten largest account for 4% to 5.5% of the sample.

From its cysteine to its phenylalanine, the CDR3 spans 17 amino acids. The CDR3 DNA has 51 bases and is translated from base 1. CDR1 is given as ENHRY and CDR2 as SYGVKD, both from the germline V gene. The V end loses 3 bases and the J end loses 2 bases, and a stretch of 20 bases separates them. Only healthy Caucasian donors were included. The twin cohort comprised three pairs of female monozygotic twins, all aged about 18 to 29 years. The RNA used for TCR libraries was isolated from peripheral blood mononuclear cells. In addition, the sample was reused for a study of T cells expressing NK-cell markers. The second investigation adds: Three sorted T-cell subsets (CD3+CD56+NKG2C+, CD3+CD56+NKG2C- and CD3+CD56-NKG2C+) from roughly eight donors had their TCR beta-chain repertoires profiled. Among the eight sequenced donors, only one was HCMV-seronegative, while the other seven were HCMV-seropositive. In several experiments an anti-gammadeltaTCR antibody was added to restrict sorting to alphabetaTCR-expressing T cells. For several donors, the dominant CD3+CD56+NKG2C+ clonotypes were among the top 10 CD8+ clonotypes and accounted for about 1.0-7.0% of CD8+ T cells. Those dominant clonotypes were again the most abundant among CD3+CD56-NKG2C+ cells in a few donors, at about 25-60.1%. It remained unclear whether the expanded NKG2C-expressing T cell clones were specific for HCMV antigens. All eight donors whose samples were sequenced were randomly selected healthy volunteers, three of them men and five women. To determine HCMV serostatus, a commercial ELISA kit was used to detect HCMV-specific IgG in serum. Bulk peripheral blood T-cell repertoires were additionally sequenced from unsorted PBMC for several donors. MIGEC was used to demultiplex reads and group reads by UMI, and MiTCR was used to assemble and quantify clonotypes. Only TCR cDNA sequences supported by at least two reads were kept to exclude erroneous sequences. The tcR package was used for downstream repertoire analysis, and clonotypes were matched between fractions using CDR3 nucleotide sequence together with V segment. Antigen specificity was annotated against VDJdb with VDJmatch, allowing one amino acid substitution in CDR3.

The sequence was collected from a woman between 18 and 30 years old in good health. The receptor chain draws on TRBV10-3 and TRBJ2-7; the D gene is possibly TRBD1 or TRBD2, with 5 bases matching each. What was sequenced was PBMCs. CDR3 region: CAISDPAFSGTTYEQYF. The base sequence is TGTGCCATCAGTGATCCCGCCTTTTCCGGGACCACCTACGAGCAGTACTTC.